The 7 T cell receptor beta chains given below trace back to one sample, sequenced in a study of shared clonotypes between healthy human individuals. The method was immunoSEQ multiplex PCR; TCRdb's version includes in-frame clones alone and lacks a portion of them. The table lists 850,000 to 1,100,000 clones, around three quarters of them singletons. Sample: memory CD4+ T cells from PBMCs. The subset was: CD45RA-negative fraction. These receptors were taken from a man younger than 35 in good health. Some clones in this sample may be carry-over from other donors' samples.

The rearrangement uses TRBV9 and TRBJ1-2; 8 bases fit TRBD1. Germline V gene lookup returns CDR1 SGDLS and CDR2 YYNGEE. The CDR3 extends over 17 amino acids. The J segment lost 0 bases and the V segment lost 3 bases, leaving 10 bases of the junction unmatched. CDR3: CASSARQGARPNYGYTF. CDR3 in DNA: TGTGCCAGCAGCGCCCGTCAGGGGGCCCGTCCTAACTATGGCTACACCTTC.

On this clone: Other nucleotide sequences in the sample specify the same CDR3. V is TRBV28 and J is TRBJ2-3; no definite D call. The V and J ends lost 6 bases and 3 bases respectively, with 7 bases between them. The CDR3 spans 12 residues. From germline, CDR1 is MDHEN and CDR2 SYDVKM. The CDR3: CASSTGTDTQYF. CDR3 nucleotides: TGTGCCAGCAGCACTGGTACAGATACGCAGTATTTT.

The chain recombines TRBV5-1 with TRBJ2-5; 7 bases align to TRBD1. The CDR3 is 13 amino acids. Germline loops: CDR1 SGHRS, CDR2 YFSETQ. V lost 4 bases to trimming and J lost 4 bases; unmatched junction nucleotides: 4. CDR3: CASSHYRGETQYF. The CDR3, as DNA: TGCGCCAGCAGCCATTACAGGGGAGAGACCCAGTACTTC.

The chain joins TRBV15 to TRBJ1-1; 9 bases agree with TRBD1. Germline CDR1 LNHNV, CDR2 YYDKDF (reference sequence). Trimming removed 5 bases from V and 4 bases from J; junction bases left unmatched: 11. The CDR3 has 16 residues. For the CDR3, the DNA is TGTGCCACCAGCCTTGACCGGGACAGGGCATTCACTGAAGCTTTCTTT. Its protein product is CATSLDRDRAFTEAFF.

V and J are TRBV5-6 and TRBJ1-3; tentative D call: TRBD1 (6 bases). Trimming took off 1 base at V and 8 bases at J, with 16 bases between the two ends. The CDR3 is 15 residues long. The germline gives CDR1 SGHDT, CDR2 YYEEEE. CDR3 sequence reads: CASSLSGGGGYTIYF. In DNA form, the CDR3 reads TGTGCCAGCAGCTTGAGCGGGGGCGGTGGGTACACCATATATTTT.

The rearrangement uses TRBV19 and TRBJ2-6; D uncertain. V lost 6 bases to trimming and J lost 0 bases, with 12 bases between them. CDR1 and CDR2 from the germline V gene are LNHDA and SQIVND (reference sequence). This CDR3 has 16 amino acids. The CDR3 DNA reads TGTGCCAGTAGGCAACACAAGGACTCTGGGGCCAACGTCCTGACTTTC. It codes for CASRQHKDSGANVLTF. Full variable domain (outside the CDR3, taken from reference TRBV19 and TRBJ2-6): DGGITQSPKYLFRKEGQNVTLSCEQNLNHDAMYWYRQDPGQGLRLIYYSQIVNDFQKGDIAEGYSVSREKKESFPLTVTSAQKNPTAFYLCASRQHKDSGANVLTFGAGSRLTVL.

CDR3 nucleotides: TGTGCCAGCAGGTTCAGGGTGACTACCGTCTCTGAGCAGTTCTTC. This translates into CASRFRVTTVSEQFF. The chain links TRBV27 to TRBJ2-1, with D tentatively TRBD1 or TRBD2 (5 bases each). CDR3 length: 15 amino acids. Germline lookup yields CDR1 MNHEY and CDR2 SMNVEV (reference sequence). Trimming took off 6 bases at V and 9 bases at J, with 21 bases between the two ends.